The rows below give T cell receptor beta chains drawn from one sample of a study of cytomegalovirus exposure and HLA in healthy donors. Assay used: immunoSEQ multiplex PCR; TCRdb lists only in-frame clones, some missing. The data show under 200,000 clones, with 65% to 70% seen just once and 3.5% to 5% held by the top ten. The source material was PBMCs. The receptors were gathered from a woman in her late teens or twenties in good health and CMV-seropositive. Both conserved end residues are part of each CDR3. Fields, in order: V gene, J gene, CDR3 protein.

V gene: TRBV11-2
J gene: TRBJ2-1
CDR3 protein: CASSLGDRDYNEQFF

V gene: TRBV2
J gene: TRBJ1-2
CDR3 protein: CASSESRAVDGYTF

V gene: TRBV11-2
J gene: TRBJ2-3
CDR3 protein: CASELFGGTWTDTQYF

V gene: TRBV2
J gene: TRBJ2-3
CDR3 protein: CASSAAGSRYF

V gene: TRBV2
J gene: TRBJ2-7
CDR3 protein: CASRFEVSYEQYF

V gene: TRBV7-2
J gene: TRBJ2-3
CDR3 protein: CASSVGGLRADTQYF

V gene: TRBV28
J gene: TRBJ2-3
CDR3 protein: CASSSAPGQRWADTQYF

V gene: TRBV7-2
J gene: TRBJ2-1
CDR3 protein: CASSRLGNNEQFF

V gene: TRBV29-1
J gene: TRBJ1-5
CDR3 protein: CSVGHSGNQPQHF

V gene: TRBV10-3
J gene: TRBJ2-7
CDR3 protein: CAIRTGTSGAYEQYF

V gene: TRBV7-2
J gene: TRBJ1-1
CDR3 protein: CASTMTGTTAFF

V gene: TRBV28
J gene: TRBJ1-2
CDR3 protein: CASSSGSYGYTF

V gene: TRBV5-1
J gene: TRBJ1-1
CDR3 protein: CASGVREGTGEAFF

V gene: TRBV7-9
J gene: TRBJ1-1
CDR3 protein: CASSWAQGAEAFF

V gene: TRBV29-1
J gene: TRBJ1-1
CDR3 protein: CSVPHPDRDTEAFF

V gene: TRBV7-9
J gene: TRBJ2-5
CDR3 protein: CASSLPGGETQYF

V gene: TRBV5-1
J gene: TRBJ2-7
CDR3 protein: CASSRTTLYEQYF